This TCR beta chain came from a study of cytomegalovirus exposure and HLA in healthy donors (dated by TCRdb to 2016 to 2017). About the study as a whole: In an earlier analysis of 550 to 750 of the donors, 250 to 350 Gb of sequence data and 95 million to 130 million unique TCR beta sequences from roughly 190 million T cells were reported. The number of typed donors differed by locus: roughly 629-640 for A, B, C, DRB1 and DQB1; approximately 520 for DQA1; around 580 for DPA1; and 400 to 480 for DPB1. Of the roughly 430 genotyped donors, about 80% fell in the genetic ancestry cluster associated with self-reported Caucasian donors. Besides the first cohort of 550 to 750 subjects, a separate validation cohort made up of 120 different subjects was used. Alongside the repertoire data, information on donor age, sex, ethnicity and CMV serostatus was compiled. An earlier analysis of around 580 of the donors used high-throughput TCR beta sequencing to judge whether each TCR beta V gene segment behaved as functional or pseudogenic. HLA typing included class I and class II loci at four-digit resolution. An early release that covered roughly 600 HLA-typed donors contained about 300 gigabases of sequencing data and tens of millions of unique TCR sequences. Among about 400 genotyped donors of the cohort, an average of approximately 240,000 unique TCR beta nucleotide sequences was sequenced per donor, of which roughly 18% were non-productive. Genome-wide SNP genotypes for about three fifths of the 666 donors were used in a later genetic analysis, which treated that subset as a discovery cohort. In a later analysis, previously published TCR beta repertoires from about 670 donors were re-analyzed and high-resolution HLA genotyping was added so that TCR occurrence patterns could be studied. Rather than drawing on any new phenotypic data, the later analysis identified candidate immune exposures from TCR beta sequences and the way those sequences occurred across donors. Every repertoire in the discovery cohort had been generated on one and the same sequencing platform. Roughly 5 DR-DQ haplotypes were treated as single units for association and clustering because of strong linkage in the cohort. To predict cytomegalovirus infection status, the study combined high-throughput TCR immunosequencing, statistical association of individual TCRs with disease status, and machine learning. The study profiled the T cell repertoires of around 700 subjects by immunosequencing and related them to cytomegalovirus serostatus. The aim of the study was to test whether cataloging public T cell receptors could identify signatures of past pathogen exposure. Findings and caveats that apply to the study as a whole: In a later analysis, most CMV-associated TCR beta chains were found to appear HLA-restricted, with HLA associations seemingly driven largely by CMV exposure. At a false discovery rate of 0.05, a later analysis linked approximately 18,000 TCR beta sequences to specific HLA alleles. Most TCR sequences were observed very rarely across donors, whereas some public TCRs were present in many individuals. In an earlier analysis of some 500 of the donors, most TCR beta V segments appeared in productive rearrangements about 90% or about 30% of the time, broadly matching IMGT annotations. A later genetic analysis associated a missense DCLRE1C variant with V-gene and J-gene trimming of TCR beta chains, and an independent cohort replicated the association. The sequencing pipeline was judged likely to have produced a cluster of highly shared sequence variants as a technical artifact. Because counts were too low, about 15 rarely observed V segments, including chromosome 9 orphons, were left out of the earlier analysis of a few hundred of the donors. Because some donors lacked HLA typing at each locus, the association tests relied only on the typed subset. In this cohort, only TCR beta chains were sequenced, and detectable features were limited by the absence of alpha or paired-chain data. In a later analysis, HLA-associated TCR beta chains were found to be more clonally expanded and to have lower generation probabilities than equally common non-associated chains. A further reported finding was that TCR beta sequences accurately predicted the HLA-A and HLA-B alleles for most subjects in the first cohort. The 87-base-pair reads could not distinguish some IMGT-functional V segments, including TRBV6-2 and TRBV6-3, so those segments were excluded. The presence/absence analyses assumed that sequencing depth was roughly uniform across donors, and that assumption may not be true. Several of the top co-occurrence clusters appeared to be linked to parvovirus B19, influenza, CMV and Epstein-Barr virus, according to a later analysis. Cytomegalovirus status was reported to be diagnosed by the classifier with high specificity and sensitivity in both the original and validation cohorts. In a later analysis, TCR association rates were found to vary across HLA loci, with the most associated TCRs seen for DRB1 alleles and the fewest for HLA-C alleles. The study listed 150 to 200 TCR beta chains as associated with cytomegalovirus. It was suggested by the authors that the approach could potentially be generalized to other disease states and immunological phenotypes. When HLA alleles, especially DR and DQ, strongly co-occurred, TCR associations were difficult to assign to individual alleles. CMV serostatus was the only immune exposure information available for the cohort. Compared with the roughly 700-donor mean, donors in an Asian-associated ancestry cluster had fewer N-insertions in productive TCRs, according to a later genetic analysis. Correlated functional status among segregating V segments might be attributable to linkage disequilibrium, but an unknown experimental factor could not be ruled out. Three of the identified cytomegalovirus-associated TCR beta chains were confirmed in vitro to be specific for cytomegalovirus antigens.

The CDR3 spans 15 residues, from the cysteine through the phenylalanine. Here the CDR3 DNA is all that survives: 45 bases in frame from base 1. The germline V and J ends show losses of 6 bases and 7 bases respectively, and no gene match explains 10 bases of the junction. CDR1 SNHLY and CDR2 FYNNEI are derived from the germline V gene. Library construction relied on the immunoSEQ multiplex PCR assay. For the multiplex PCR, a mixture combining 60 forward primers for TCR Vbeta segments and 13 reverse primers for TCR Jbeta segments was used. A multiplex PCR assay on genomic DNA amplified the CDR3 region of rearranged TCR beta genes. Amplified TCR beta libraries were sequenced as 87-base-pair reads on the Illumina HiSeq System. In the authors' own workflow: A later analysis counted tens of millions of unique TCR beta chains across the 690 or so repertoires, and roughly 11 million of these chains were shared by at least two donors. To remove PCR and sequencing errors, raw reads were error-corrected and collapsed into unique sequences using a nearest-neighbor algorithm that merged closely related sequences. Alignment of CDR3 sequences to IMGT reference sequences was used to assign V, D and J gene segments. Each retained sequence needed at least a six-nucleotide match to both a V gene segment and a J gene segment. Rearrangements were classified as productive when the CDR3 lacked stop codons and remained in frame with V and J, and all other rearrangements were classified as non-productive. Following IMGT convention, CDR3 was defined as the stretch from the second conserved V-encoded cysteine to the conserved J-encoded phenylalanine. The earlier analysis of about 610 of the donors excluded sequences that lacked an unambiguous match to a single V gene segment. In an earlier analysis of about 590 of the donors, a V segment was called functional when productive rearrangements were above 56.7%, and segregating when the standard deviation between donors exceeded 5%. A statistical classification framework was built for diagnosing cytomegalovirus status from the catalog of TCR beta chain sequences. In a later analysis, TCR nucleotide sequences were compared against IMGT/GENE-DB human TR gene sequences so that V and J genes could be assigned. Using the TCRdist pipeline, a later analysis assigned CDR3 sequences along with most-parsimonious VDJ recombination scenarios. In a later analysis, each TCR beta chain was defined by its CDR3 amino acid sequence together with its V-gene family, and reads lacking a unique V-gene family were excluded. As a way to deal with suspected cross-contamination and a sequencing artifact, a later analysis dropped 450 to 700 nucleotide sequences that were highly shared and had low generation probability. In a later analysis, a clonal expansion index was calculated for each public chain from normalized within-repertoire ranks of inferred template counts. In a later analysis, generation probabilities were computed with a VDJ recombination model fitted to out-of-frame rearrangements, and the resulting probabilities were checked against IGoR. Hypergeometric tests were used in a later analysis to score TCR-TCR, TCR-HLA and TCR-CMV co-occurrence, with a repertoire-size bias correction applied to the TCR pairs. False discovery rates were estimated in a later analysis by permuting HLA or CMV assignments 20 times. In a later analysis, co-occurring TCRs were grouped with DBSCAN, and TCRdist sequence similarity was added when clustering was performed within HLA-allele-positive subsets. Repertoires with fewer than 30,000 or more than 120,000 public chains, plus five repertoires with anomalous nucleotide sharing, were excluded from co-occurrence clustering. This is the immuneACCESS table as TCRdb keeps it, with only in-frame sequences that have V and J called. A part of the clones is gone; compared with another copy, unresolved V genes explain less than half, and the rest is unexplained. V, J and clone size derive from that table, while D and trimming were established from the DNA sequence. Across this sample there are some 110,000 clones, with over 70% seen only once. The top ten hold approximately 5.6% of the sample.

Turning to this clone: This receptor's antigen is unknown. Per-base qualities were not stored, and no clone one base away is much larger.

The cohort consisted of some 670 healthy bone marrow donors. At the time of sampling, every cohort member was nominally healthy, though immune exposures that went unrecorded were likely present. The donor tested CMV seronegative and was one of the 352 seronegative cohort members. A peripheral blood sample was collected from each donor, and TCR beta sequencing was performed on peripheral blood mononuclear cells. Genomic DNA was extracted from the blood cell samples with the Qiagen DNeasy Blood Extraction Kit. Sequenced sample: PBMCs. The receptor's source is a male donor in good health and CMV-seronegative. In this chain, TRBV2 is recombined with TRBJ2-1; the junction holds 9 bases that match TRBD2. The sequenced DNA: TGTGCCAGCAGCGCCGGGACTAGCCCGTCAAATGAGCAGTTCTTC. Protein translation: CASSAGTSPSNEQFF.